The 29 T cell receptor beta chains below all came from one sample that was sequenced in a study of technical replicates of blood from a handful of donors. TCRdb's table, derived via immunoSEQ multiplex PCR, lists solely in-frame clones and lacks some. The sample yields over 55,000 clones, 70% to 90% seen once. The sequenced material came from PBMCs. Every receptor here comes from a human donor in good health. Some clones in this sample may be carry-over from other donors' samples.

This chain links TRBV18 with TRBJ1-3; D not certain. This CDR3 is 16 amino acids long. Germline V gene sequence: CDR1 KGHSH, CDR2 LQKENI. The V end lost 2 bases, the J end lost 0 bases, and 11 bases lay between the germline ends. The CDR3 nucleotides are TGTGCCAGCTCACCAGCCACTGGGCACTCTGGAAACACCATATATTTT. It translates to CASSPATGHSGNTIYF. Supplemented by reference TRBV18 and TRBJ1-3, the full variable domain reads NAGVMQNPRHLVRRRGQEARLRCSPMKGHSHVYWYRQLPEEGLKFMVYLQKENIIDESGMPKERFSAEFPKEGPSILRIQQVVRGDSAAYFCASSPATGHSGNTIYFGEGSWLTVV.

This clone was counted only a few times. The V and J genes are TRBV4-3 and TRBJ1-2; 11 bases are shared with TRBD1. This CDR3 is built from 16 residues. The ends lost 0 bases at V and 4 bases at J; junction bases unmatched: 4. In germline, CDR1 is LGHNA, CDR2 YSLEER. As DNA, the CDR3 is TGCGCCAGCAGCCAAGATCGGACAGGGGGCGCCTATGGCTACACCTTC. Its translation is CASSQDRTGGAYGYTF.

The chain combines TRBV19 with TRBJ2-2; TRBD1 matches 7 bases. Germline V CDR1 and CDR2: LNHDA, SQIVND (reference sequence). This CDR3 is 15 amino acids long. V lost 5 bases and J lost 2; bases outside the gene matches: 5. The DNA for the CDR3 is TGTGCCAGTAGTCCCTGGACAGGCAACACCGGGGAGCTGTTTTTT. Its protein product is CASSPWTGNTGELFF.

The chain is built from TRBV5-1 and TRBJ2-7; tentative D call: TRBD2 (5 bases). CDR1 SGHRS and CDR2 YFSETQ come from the germline V gene. Trimming left V 7 bases short and J 1 base short, with 18 bases between. The CDR3 is made up of 15 amino acids. CDR3: CASGLRPGSSYEQYF. CDR3 nucleotides: TGCGCCAGCGGACTCCGCCCCGGTTCATCCTACGAGCAGTACTTC.

The V gene is TRBV7-8, the J gene TRBJ1-1; D not resolved. The V end lost 5 bases, the J end lost 0 bases, and 19 bases lay between the germline ends. Germline lookup yields CDR1 SGHVS and CDR2 FQNEAQ. This CDR3 is built from 17 residues. CDR3 region: CASSLSGGYSLNTEAFF. The DNA for the CDR3 is TGTGCCAGCAGCCTGTCGGGCGGGTACAGCTTGAACACTGAAGCTTTCTTT.

The chain carries TRBV6-5 and TRBJ2-2; 7 bases map to TRBD2. Germline values: CDR1 MNHEY, CDR2 SVGAGI. Trimming at V came to 6 bases and at J to 1 base, leaving 5 bases not matched to a gene. This CDR3 has 15 residues. CDR3 sequence (DNA): TGTGCCAGCAGGCGGGAGACTATGAACACCGGGGAGCTGTTTTTT. This translates into CASRRETMNTGELFF.

V and J are TRBV29-1 and TRBJ2-1; 9 bases line up with TRBD2. The CDR3 has 21 residues. From germline, CDR1 is SQVTM and CDR2 ANQGSEA. The V segment lost 5 bases and the J segment 8 bases; nucleotides outside the gene matches: 31. The CDR3 nucleotides are TGCAGCGTTCCTGTCCCTCCAGATTACCTTAATTCGGGACTAGCTATTGATGAGCAGTTCTTC. Translating gives CSVPVPPDYLNSGLAIDEQFF.

This clone appeared a few times. The sample contains more than one DNA sequence encoding this CDR3. This rearrangement joins TRBV5-1 to TRBJ2-1, with D possibly matching TRBD2 (5 bases). The CDR3 is 14 residues long. Germline V gene sequence: CDR1 SGHRS, CDR2 YFSETQ. V was clipped by 3 bases and J by 4 bases, with 11 bases between them. Here the CDR3 DNA reads TGCGCCAGCAGCTCGTCGGGCGGGTACAATGAGCAGTTCTTC. Its protein product is CASSSSGGYNEQFF.

This chain connects TRBV5-1 to TRBJ2-5; D is ambiguous. Trimming stripped 1 base from V and 1 base from J, with 8 bases between. Germline assignment: CDR1 SGHRS and CDR2 YFSETQ. The CDR3 length is 14 residues. The chain's CDR3 is CASSLLAAQETQYF. Here the CDR3 DNA reads TGCGCCAGCAGCTTGCTGGCGGCCCAAGAGACCCAGTACTTC. Variable domain in full (rest from reference TRBV5-1 and TRBJ2-5): KAGVTQTPRYLIKTRGQQVTLSCSPISGHRSVSWYQQTPGQGLQFLFEYFSETQRNKGNFPGRFSGRQFSNSRSEMNVSTLELGDSALYLCASSLLAAQETQYFGPGTRLLVL.

This clone occurred a few times. Other DNA sequences in the sample encode the same CDR3. The V gene is TRBV9, the J gene TRBJ2-2; D gene unclear. Trimming cost V 0 bases and J 6 bases, with 3 bases left between them. Germline V gene sequence: CDR1 SGDLS, CDR2 YYNGEE. This CDR3 has 12 residues. CDR3 sequence reads: CASSVAAGELFF. CDR3 DNA sequence: TGTGCCAGCAGCGTAGCGGCCGGGGAGCTGTTTTTT.

The V and J genes are TRBV7-9 and TRBJ2-3; D might be TRBD1 (5 bases). The CDR3 covers 16 residues. CDR1 and CDR2 (germline): SEHNR, FQNEAQ (reference sequence). The V end was cut by 1 base, the J end by 4 bases, with 15 bases between. As DNA, the CDR3 is TGTGCCAGCAGCTTAGAACGACAGTGGGCGGCAGATACGCAGTATTTT. This encodes CASSLERQWAADTQYF.

The V and J genes are TRBV6-5 and TRBJ2-7; D is perhaps TRBD1 (6 bases). V was trimmed by 6 bases and J by 10 bases, leaving 19 bases between them. The CDR3 runs 13 residues. From germline, CDR1 is MNHEY and CDR2 SVGAGI. The CDR3 coding sequence is TGTGCCAGCAGCCCCCGTCGGCAGGGGCCCCAGTACTTC. Residues: CASSPRRQGPQYF.

This chain links TRBV9 with TRBJ2-5; D possibly corresponds to TRBD2 (5 bases). V shed 0 bases and J shed 5 bases, with 14 bases lying between them. CDR3 length: 15 amino acids. Germline CDR1 SGDLS, CDR2 YYNGEE. CDR3 nucleotides: TGTGCCAGCAGCGTAGGAGAGGGAGCGGAGGAGACCCAGTACTTC. It specifies CASSVGEGAEETQYF.

The chain is built from TRBV7-2 and TRBJ2-2; TRBD1 matches at 9 bases. The CDR3 totals 16 residues. Unmatched junction bases numbered 7, after V lost 5 bases and J lost 3 bases. Germline values: CDR1 SGHTA, CDR2 FQGNSA. The CDR3 loop reads CASSRRGTGYTGELFF. CDR3 coding DNA: TGTGCCAGCAGCCGAAGGGGGACAGGGTACACCGGGGAGCTGTTTTTT. Combining the CDR3 with reference TRBV7-2 and TRBJ2-2 gives the whole variable domain GAGVSQSPSNKVTEKGKDVELRCDPISGHTALYWYRQSLGQGLEFLIYFQGNSAPDKSGLPSDRFSAERTGGSVSTLTIQRTQQEDSAVYLCASSRRGTGYTGELFFGEGSRLTVL.

This sequence joins TRBV30 and TRBJ1-1, with 8 nucleotides matching TRBD1. CDR3 size: 14 residues. CDR1 is GTSNPN, CDR2 SVGIG, per germline (reference sequence). Trimming cost V 0 bases and J 4 bases; bases outside gene matches: 4. The DNA for the CDR3 is TGTGCCTGGAGTGTGGACAGGGTCAGCACTGAAGCTTTCTTT. Translation: CAWSVDRVSTEAFF.

J is TRBJ2-5 and V is TRBV21-1; TRBD1 reflects the table's D call only, with no check against the DNA. TRBV21-1 is a recognized pseudogene. The CDR3 has 13 amino acids. The CDR3 sequence: CASRHRGRETQYF. In DNA, the CDR3 is TGTGCCAGCAGACACAGGGGGCGAGAGACCCAGTACTTC.

V and J are TRBV18 and TRBJ2-1; weak D call: TRBD2 (6 bases). CDR1 is KGHSH and CDR2 is LQKENI in the germline V gene. This CDR3 contains 14 residues. V was clipped by 0 bases and J by 7 bases, with 10 bases between them. The CDR3: CASSPPNGGNEQFF. The DNA for the CDR3 is TGTGCCAGCTCACCACCGAACGGGGGAAATGAGCAGTTCTTC.

This rearrangement joins TRBV27 to TRBJ1-1; D is perhaps TRBD1 (5 bases). CDR1 MNHEY and CDR2 SMNVEV come from the germline V gene (reference sequence). The CDR3 is made up of 13 amino acids. V was cut by 5 bases and J by 3 bases, with 10 bases left in between. CDR3 sequence: CASSGTGHTEAFF. The CDR3 nucleotides read TGTGCCAGCAGTGGTACAGGTCACACTGAAGCTTTCTTT.

The chain is built from TRBV2 and TRBJ1-2, with D possibly TRBD1 on 5 matching bases. This CDR3 has 15 amino acids. Germline V gene lookup returns CDR1 SNHLY and CDR2 FYNNEI. Trimming left V 7 bases short and J 3 bases short, with 18 bases between. CDR3 loop: CASKEGGGWDYGYTF. The CDR3 region has the DNA TGTGCCAGCAAGGAGGGTGGGGGATGGGACTATGGCTACACCTTC. The entire variable domain, with the rest obtained from reference TRBV2 and TRBJ1-2, is as follows: EPEVTQTPSHQVTQMGQEVILRCVPISNHLYFYWYRQILGQKVEFLVSFYNNEISEKSEIFDDQFSVERPDGSNFTLKIRSTKLEDSAMYFCASKEGGGWDYGYTFGSGTRLTVV.

The J gene is TRBJ1-1, the V gene TRBV6-5; 8 nucleotides agree with TRBD1. The CDR3 runs 14 residues. V lost 0 bases to trimming and J lost 8 bases; unmatched junction nucleotides: 5. Germline V gene lookup returns CDR1 MNHEY and CDR2 SVGAGI. The CDR3 DNA reads as TGTGCCAGCAGTTACTCGTCAGGGGGCGCGGAAGCTTTCTTT. Protein: CASSYSSGGAEAFF.

The count of this clone is one. This sequence joins TRBV4-3 and TRBJ2-7, with 16 bases fitting TRBD2. In germline, CDR1 is LGHNA, CDR2 YSLEER. Trimming removed 3 bases from V and 3 bases from J; junction bases left unmatched: 2. The CDR3 is 16 residues long. The CDR3 region has the DNA TGCGCCAGCAGCCAGGGGACTAGCGGGGGGGTCTACGAGCAGTACTTC. The encoded protein is CASSQGTSGGVYEQYF.

The V and J genes are TRBV7-8 and TRBJ2-7; 14 nucleotides match TRBD2. Germline-derived CDR1 and CDR2 are SGHVS and FQNEAQ. There are 14 residues in the CDR3. After removal of 4 bases from V and 6 bases from J, the junction contained 2 bases not matched to a gene. The CDR3 DNA sequence: TGTGCCAGCAGCTCGGGACTAGCGGGAGTCGAGCAGTACTTC. Amino acids: CASSSGLAGVEQYF.

This chain links TRBV29-1 with TRBJ2-5, with D possibly TRBD2 on 5 matching bases. The CDR3 runs 14 residues. CDR1 and CDR2 from the germline V gene are SQVTM and ANQGSEA. Trimming took off 1 base at V and 5 bases at J, with 14 bases between the two ends. The CDR3 DNA follows: TGCAGCGTTGAAGGGACCCCCTCGGGGGAGACCCAGTACTTC. Translating gives CSVEGTPSGETQYF.

This chain joins TRBV4-3 and TRBJ2-5, with D possibly matching TRBD1 (5 bases). In germline, CDR1 is LGHNA, CDR2 YSLEER. V was trimmed by 0 bases and J by 7 bases, leaving 18 bases between them. CDR3 length: 16 amino acids. The CDR3 reads CASSQEGRNRLGTQYF. CDR3 DNA sequence: TGCGCCAGCAGCCAAGAGGGGCGCAACCGGCTGGGGACCCAGTACTTC.

The rearrangement uses TRBV29-1 and TRBJ2-5; weak D call: TRBD2 (6 bases). Germline lookup yields CDR1 SQVTM and CDR2 ANQGSEA. V was cut by 5 bases and J by 1 base, with 17 bases left in between. This CDR3 contains 15 residues. DNA of the CDR3: TGCAGCGTTAAGAAAATCGGGGACTTCCAAGAGACCCAGTACTTC. Translation: CSVKKIGDFQETQYF.

The V call is TRBV5-4, the J call TRBJ2-1; TRBD2 is a possible D gene (6 bases). Between the trimmed V and J ends, which lost 3 bases and 6 bases, there was a span of 13 bases. This CDR3 comprises 14 residues. Germline assignment: CDR1 SGHNT and CDR2 YYREEE (reference sequence). CDR3 amino acids: CASSSSRETNEQFF. The CDR3 nucleotides read TGTGCCAGCAGCTCCTCCCGGGAGACCAATGAGCAGTTCTTC.

The gene calls are TRBV5-4 and TRBJ2-7, with a weak D call TRBD2 (5 bases). Germline V gene sequence: CDR1 SGHNT, CDR2 YYREEE (reference sequence). Trimming shortened V by 4 bases and J by 7 bases, and 18 bases separated the two germline ends. This CDR3 is 14 amino acids long. The CDR3 DNA sequence: TGTGCCAGCAGCAGCATCTCGGAGGCTCGTGAGCAGTACTTC. This translates into CASSSISEAREQYF. The variable domain in full, completed from reference TRBV5-4 and TRBJ2-7, reads ETGVTQSPTHLIKTRGQQVTLRCSSQSGHNTVSWYQQALGQGPQFIFQYYREEENGRGNFPPRFSGLQFPNYSSELNVNALELDDSALYLCASSSISEAREQYFGPGTRLTVT.

The J gene is TRBJ1-1, the V gene TRBV19; D unresolved. Trimming cost V 9 bases and J 1 base, with 18 bases left between them. Germline V gene lookup returns CDR1 LNHDA and CDR2 SQIVND (reference sequence). The CDR3 length is 15 residues. CDR3 region: CASNSRLAGNTEAFF. CDR3 sequence (DNA): TGTGCCAGCAATTCCAGACTGGCGGGGAACACTGAAGCTTTCTTT.

The sample holds one count of this clone. The chain links TRBV19 to TRBJ1-4, with a weak D call TRBD1 (6 bases). The V end lost 3 bases, the J end lost 4 bases, and 15 bases lay between the germline ends. Germline CDR1 is LNHDA and CDR2 is SQIVND (reference sequence). This CDR3 has 16 residues. In DNA form, the CDR3 reads TGTGCCAGTAGTATCCAACGACAGGCAGTTAATGAAAAACTGTTTTTT. Amino acids: CASSIQRQAVNEKLFF.